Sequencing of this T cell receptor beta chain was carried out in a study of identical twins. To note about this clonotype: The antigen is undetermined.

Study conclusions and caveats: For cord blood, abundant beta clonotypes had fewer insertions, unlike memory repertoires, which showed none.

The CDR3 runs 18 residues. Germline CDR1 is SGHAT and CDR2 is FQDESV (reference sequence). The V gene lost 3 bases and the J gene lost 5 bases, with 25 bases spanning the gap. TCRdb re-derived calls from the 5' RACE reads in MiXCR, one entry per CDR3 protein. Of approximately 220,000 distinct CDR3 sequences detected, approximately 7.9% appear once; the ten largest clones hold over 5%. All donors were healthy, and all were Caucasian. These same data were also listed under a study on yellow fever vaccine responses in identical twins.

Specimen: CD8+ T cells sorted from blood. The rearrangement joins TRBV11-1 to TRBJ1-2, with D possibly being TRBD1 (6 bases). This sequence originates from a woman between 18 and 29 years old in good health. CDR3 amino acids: CASSFPGDRSRSSYGYTF. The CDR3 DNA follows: TGTGCCAGCAGCTTTCCCGGCGACAGGAGCAGATCAAGTTATGGCTACACCTTC.